The 25 T cell receptor beta chains below come from one sample, sequenced in a study of blood T cell repertoires in COVID-19 (TCRdb year 2020). Preparation of the library involved the immunoSEQ multiplex PCR assay. Entries here come from immuneACCESS through TCRdb and include only in-frame sequences with V and J called. Some clones fail to appear in such tables; in the studies checked, an unresolved V gene covers under half of the shortfall, and the cause of the remainder is unknown. The sample records 25,000 to 35,000 clones, about 91% of which are singletons. The top ten hold under 2.5% of the sample. The sequenced material came from peripheral blood. The source of these receptors is a man aged 45-65 years with active COVID-19.

The chain is built from TRBV20-1 and TRBJ2-7, with 9 bases matching TRBD2. Looked up from germline, CDR1 is DFQATT and CDR2 is SNEGSKA (reference sequence). There are 11 residues in the CDR3. V shed 2 bases, J shed 8 bases, and the junction held 1 base outside the gene matches. This chain's CDR3 is CSARLAGKQYF. The CDR3 bases are TGCAGTGCTAGACTAGCGGGAAAGCAGTACTTC.

This clone was observed once. The chain has TRBV6-2 or TRBV6-3 and TRBJ2-7, with TRBD1 matching over 8 bases. The trim removed 2 bases at V and 3 bases at J, leaving 3 bases unmatched. Per the germline V gene, CDR1 is MNHEY and CDR2 is SVGEGT. This CDR3 has 14 amino acids. The CDR3 nucleotides read TGTGCCAGCAGTTACACCGGGACAGGCTACGAGCAGTACTTC. It codes for CASSYTGTGYEQYF.

The count of this clone is one. The chain couples TRBV3-1 (or the pseudogene TRBV3-2) to TRBJ1-1, with TRBD1 matching 9 bases. The V segment lost 0 bases and the J segment 4 bases; nucleotides outside the gene matches: 12. CDR1 LGHDT and CDR2 YNNKEL come from the germline V gene (reference sequence). CDR3 length: 18 amino acids. CDR3: CASSQDFPGQGRRTEAFF. The CDR3 DNA reads TGTGCCAGCAGCCAAGATTTTCCAGGACAGGGGCGTCGCACTGAAGCTTTCTTT.

The gene calls are TRBV24-1 and TRBJ2-3, with 8 bases identical to TRBD1. The J segment lost 9 bases and the V segment lost 3 bases, leaving 10 bases of the junction unmatched. Germline CDR1 is KGHDR and CDR2 is SFDVKD. This CDR3 contains 15 residues. The CDR3 loop reads CATSDPRDRLGTQYF. The CDR3 nucleotides read TGTGCCACCAGTGATCCAAGGGACAGGCTGGGGACGCAGTATTTT.

The chain joins TRBV3-1 (or the pseudogene TRBV3-2) to TRBJ2-3; 7 bases agree with TRBD2. Germline CDR1 reads LGHDT; CDR2 reads YNNKEL (reference sequence). J lost 3 bases, V lost 4 bases, and 10 bases had no gene match. CDR3 length: 16 residues. The CDR3 DNA reads TGTGCCAGCAGCCTTTTATCGGGAGGAGCAACAGATACGCAGTATTTT. Encoded protein: CASSLLSGGATDTQYF.

V is TRBV13 and J is TRBJ2-1, with 9 bases lining up with TRBD1. CDR1 PRHDT and CDR2 FYEKMQ come from the germline V gene (reference sequence). The length of the CDR3 is 13 residues. J gave up 8 bases and V 10 bases, and 9 bases lay outside the gene matches. The CDR3 nucleotides are TGTGCCACCAACCGGGACAGGGTGCATGAGCAGTTCTTC. It yields the protein CATNRDRVHEQFF.

This sequence joins TRBV7-9 and TRBJ2-1; 9 bases are shared with TRBD1. The CDR3 is 14 amino acids. Germline CDR1 and CDR2: SEHNR and FQNEAQ (reference sequence). V dropped 5 bases and J dropped 6; count of bases not matched to a gene: 5. In DNA, the CDR3 is TGTGCCAGCAGCCACAGGGGGCTGGGCAATGAGCAGTTCTTC. It translates to CASSHRGLGNEQFF.

V is TRBV14 and J is TRBJ2-1; the D is unclear. V was shortened by 1 base and J by 10 bases, with 8 bases between the two germline ends. The CDR3 spans 12 residues. The germline V gene has CDR1 SGHDN and CDR2 FVKESK. Written as DNA, the CDR3 is TGTGCCAGCAGCCAAGCAGGATGGGAGCAGTTCTTC. Translating gives CASSQAGWEQFF.

The rearrangement joins TRBV2 to TRBJ2-7; no definite D call. This CDR3 spans 10 amino acids. Germline V gene lookup returns CDR1 SNHLY and CDR2 FYNNEI. The V and J ends lost 4 bases and 7 bases respectively, with 5 bases between them. This CDR3 reads CASSVGEQYF. CDR3 sequence (DNA): TGTGCCAGCAGTGTCGGGGAGCAGTACTTC.

The rearrangement links TRBV10-2 to TRBJ2-1; D ambiguous. CDR3 length: 13 amino acids. Germline V lookup: CDR1 WSHSY, CDR2 SAAADI. DNA of the CDR3: TGCGGTACGCCCGACAACTCCTACAATGAGCAGTTCTTC. Translated, it gives CGTPDNSYNEQFF.

The V call is TRBV30, the J call TRBJ2-7; no clear D gene. The CDR3 length is 14 residues. Germline CDR1 GTSNPN, CDR2 SVGIG (reference sequence). Trimming stripped 1 base from V and 7 bases from J, with 17 bases between. The chain's CDR3 is CAWSGKRAFWEQYF. The CDR3 coding sequence is TGTGCCTGGAGTGGCAAGCGAGCGTTTTGGGAGCAGTACTTC.

The chain joins TRBV6-4 to TRBJ1-1; 7 bases are a match to TRBD1. This CDR3 has 14 residues. The junction had 9 bases not matched to a gene; V was cut back by 4 bases and J by 7 bases. Germline CDR1 and CDR2: MRHNA and SNTAGT. The CDR3 loop is CASSADRDSSEAFF. The CDR3 coding sequence is TGTGCCAGCAGTGCCGACAGGGATTCGAGTGAAGCTTTCTTT.

The chain recombines TRBV7-2 with TRBJ1-4; 8 bases fit TRBD1. V dropped 5 bases and J dropped 10; count of bases not matched to a gene: 6. The CDR3 runs 13 residues. Germline V lookup: CDR1 SGHTA, CDR2 FQGNSA. As DNA, the CDR3 is TGTGCCAGCAGCCAGGGGGCCAGCGGAAAACTGTTTTTT. It translates to CASSQGASGKLFF.

This clone was seen a single time. The genes are TRBV4-2 and TRBJ2-7; maybe TRBD1 (6 bases). V was shortened by 2 bases and J by 2 bases, with 13 bases between the two germline ends. Looked up from germline, CDR1 is LGHNA and CDR2 is YNFKEQ. The CDR3 consists of 15 residues. CDR3: CASSQHREMAYEQYF. DNA of the CDR3: TGTGCCAGCAGCCAACACAGGGAGATGGCCTACGAGCAGTACTTC.

The chain recombines TRBV7-2 with TRBJ1-3, with 7 bases fitting TRBD1. V trimming: 3 bases; J trimming: 2 bases; junction bases outside the gene matches: 1. This CDR3 has 14 residues. CDR1 and CDR2 from the germline V gene are SGHTA and FQGNSA. The CDR3 DNA follows: TGTGCCAGCAGCTTTACAGGGGCTGGAAACACCATATATTTT. It translates to CASSFTGAGNTIYF.

The chain carries TRBV11-3 and TRBJ2-1, with TRBD2 identical over 11 bases. The trim removed 5 bases at V and 4 bases at J, leaving 4 bases unmatched. The length of the CDR3 is 15 residues. Per the germline V gene, CDR1 is SGHNT and CDR2 is YENEEA. In DNA form, the CDR3 reads TGTGCCAGCAGCCGAGGGACTAGCGGATACAATGAGCAGTTCTTC. As protein: CASSRGTSGYNEQFF.

This chain joins TRBV19 and TRBJ1-5, with TRBD1 identical over 8 bases. Trimming took 6 bases from V and 4 from J; bases not matched to a gene: 14. The CDR3 length is 17 residues. Germline CDR1 is LNHDA and CDR2 is SQIVND (reference sequence). The CDR3 loop reads CASSILWGQATNQPQHF. CDR3 DNA sequence: TGTGCCAGTAGCATACTCTGGGGACAGGCAACAAATCAGCCCCAGCATTTT.

The chain carries TRBV6-1 and TRBJ2-5, with D perhaps matching TRBD2 (5 bases). Deletions cut 1 base from V and 4 bases from J, with 13 bases between. Germline lookup yields CDR1 MNHNS and CDR2 SASEGT. CDR3 length: 15 residues. In DNA form, the CDR3 reads TGTGCCAGCAGTGAAGTATGGGGAGAAGGAGAGACCCAGTACTTC. Translating it yields CASSEVWGEGETQYF.

The rearrangement uses TRBV4-1 and TRBJ1-4, with TRBD1 matching over 11 bases. The CDR3 is 15 amino acids. Germline values: CDR1 MGHRA, CDR2 YSYEKL. The trim removed 8 bases at V and 8 bases at J, leaving 10 bases unmatched. CDR3 sequence reads: CASGASGTGGEKLFF. The CDR3 DNA reads as TGCGCCAGCGGTGCCTCCGGGACAGGGGGAGAAAAACTGTTTTTT.

The rearrangement joins TRBV27 to TRBJ2-1, with 11 positions matching TRBD2. Germline trimming cut 5 bases from V and 6 bases from J; bases unmatched to any gene: 6. Germline CDR1 reads MNHEY; CDR2 reads SMNVEV (reference sequence). This CDR3 has 15 amino acids. The CDR3 DNA reads TGTGCCAGCAGTCGTCCGGGACTAGCGGCCAATGAGCAGTTCTTC. Protein product: CASSRPGLAANEQFF.

J is TRBJ2-3 and V is TRBV10-3; 8 nucleotides align to TRBD2. Germline CDR1 is ENHRY and CDR2 is SYGVKD. This CDR3 is built from 19 residues. Trimming at V came to 6 bases and at J to 2 bases, leaving 19 bases not matched to a gene. DNA for the CDR3: TGTGCCATCAGATCTGATGGGCGGGGGGCCCTAGAAACCACAGATACGCAGTATTTT. This encodes CAIRSDGRGALETTDTQYF.

V usage is TRBV4-1 and J usage is TRBJ1-3; 7 bases agree with TRBD1. The length of the CDR3 is 16 residues. The ends lost 2 bases at V and 0 bases at J; junction bases unmatched: 4. Germline V lookup: CDR1 MGHRA, CDR2 YSYEKL. CDR3 sequence (DNA): TGCGCCAGCAGCCAATGGGGACAGAACTCTGGAAACACCATATATTTT. It specifies CASSQWGQNSGNTIYF.

This chain's CDR3 is CASSPWTGTEETQYF. CDR3 nucleotide sequence: TGTGCCAGCAGCCCCTGGACAGGCACGGAAGAGACCCAGTACTTC. The chain carries TRBV9 and TRBJ2-5, with 7 bases fitting TRBD1. This CDR3 has 15 residues. Germline CDR1 SGDLS, CDR2 YYNGEE. J lost 3 bases, V lost 4 bases, and 9 bases had no gene match.

The chain recombines TRBV5-1 with TRBJ2-3; 12 bases are shared with TRBD2. V trimming: 2 bases; J trimming: 4 bases; junction bases outside the gene matches: 5. The germline V gene encodes CDR1 SGHRS and CDR2 YFSETQ. The CDR3 contains 16 residues. The chain's CDR3 is CASSFSSGGVPDTQYF. The CDR3 nucleotides read TGCGCCAGCAGCTTCTCTAGCGGGGGGGTTCCAGATACGCAGTATTTT.

The chain is built from TRBV28 and TRBJ2-7; D might be TRBD2 (5 bases). The CDR3 has 14 residues. Per the germline V gene, CDR1 is MDHEN and CDR2 is SYDVKM. V gave up 6 bases and J gave up 0 bases, with 12 bases separating them. CDR3: CASRISGSSYEQYF. CDR3 bases: TGTGCCAGCAGGATCAGCGGTTCCTCCTACGAGCAGTACTTC.